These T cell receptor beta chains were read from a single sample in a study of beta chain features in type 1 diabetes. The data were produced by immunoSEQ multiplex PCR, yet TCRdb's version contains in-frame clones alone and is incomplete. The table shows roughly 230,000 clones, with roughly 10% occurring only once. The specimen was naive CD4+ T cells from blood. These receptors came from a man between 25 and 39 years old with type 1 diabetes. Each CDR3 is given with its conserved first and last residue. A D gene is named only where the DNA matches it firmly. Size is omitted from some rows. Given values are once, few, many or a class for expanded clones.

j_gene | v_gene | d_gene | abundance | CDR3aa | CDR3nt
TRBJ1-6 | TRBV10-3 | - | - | CAISESPGNSPLHF | TGTGCCATCAGTGAGTCTCCGGGGAATTCACCCCTCCACTTT
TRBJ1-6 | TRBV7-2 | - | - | CASSLPGGTPLHF | TGTGCCAGCAGCCTACCGGGGGGGACACCCCTCCACTTT
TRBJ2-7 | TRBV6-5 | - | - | CASSYLTGGYEQYF | TGTGCCAGCAGTTATTTGACAGGCGGCTACGAGCAGTACTTC
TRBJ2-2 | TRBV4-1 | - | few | CASSQGDFYTGELFF | TGCGCCAGCAGCCAAGGGGACTTTTACACCGGGGAGCTGTTTTTT
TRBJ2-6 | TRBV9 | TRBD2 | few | CASSVAIGLAPLSGANVLTF | TGTGCCAGCAGCGTAGCTATCGGACTAGCACCTTTATCTGGGGCCAACGTCCTGACTTTC
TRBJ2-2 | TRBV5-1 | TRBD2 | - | CASSSRLAGNDGELFF | TGCGCCAGCAGCTCTAGACTAGCGGGGAACGACGGGGAGCTGTTTTTT
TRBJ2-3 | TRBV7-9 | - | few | CASSPAGDTQYF | TGTGCCAGCAGCCCCGCCGGAGATACGCAGTATTTT
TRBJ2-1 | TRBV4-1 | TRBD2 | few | CASSPGLAGVLLAEQFF | TGCGCCAGCAGCCCCGGACTAGCGGGGGTCCTTTTGGCTGAGCAGTTCTTC
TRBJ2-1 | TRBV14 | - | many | CASSQGGEQFF | TGTGCCAGCAGCCAAGGCGGTGAGCAGTTCTTC
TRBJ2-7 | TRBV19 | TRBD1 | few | CASSTQGQGNEQYF | TGTGCCAGTAGTACCCAGGGACAGGGGAACGAGCAGTACTTC
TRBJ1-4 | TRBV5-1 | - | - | CASSSGQTEKLFF | TGCGCCAGCAGCTCCGGACAGACTGAAAAACTGTTTTTT
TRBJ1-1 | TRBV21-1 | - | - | CASGHPQLAFF | TGTGCCAGCGGGCACCCCCAACTGGCTTTCTTT
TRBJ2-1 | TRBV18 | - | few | CASSPPGGRGIYNEQFF | TGTGCCAGCTCACCGCCAGGAGGCAGGGGTATTTACAATGAGCAGTTCTTC
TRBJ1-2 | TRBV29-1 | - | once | CSVLTVNYGYTF | TGCAGCGTATTAACAGTGAACTATGGCTACACCTTC
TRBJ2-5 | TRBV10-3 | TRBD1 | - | CAISDTGGRQETQYF | TGTGCCATCAGTGATACAGGGGGTAGACAAGAGACCCAGTACTTC
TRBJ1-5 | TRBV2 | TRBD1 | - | CASSTQGANQPQHF | TGTGCCAGCAGCACACAGGGGGCGAATCAGCCCCAGCATTTT
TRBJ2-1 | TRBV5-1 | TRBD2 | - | CASSPSGGGAYNEQFF | TGCGCCAGCAGCCCCAGCGGGGGGGGAGCCTACAATGAGCAGTTCTTC
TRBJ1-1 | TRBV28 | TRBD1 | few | CASRPGTGGGSTEAFF | TGTGCCAGCAGGCCCGGGACAGGGGGCGGGAGCACTGAAGCTTTCTTT
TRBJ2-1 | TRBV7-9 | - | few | CASSLYSYEQFF | TGTGCCAGCAGCTTATATAGCTATGAGCAGTTCTTC
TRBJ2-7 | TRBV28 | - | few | CASSLGKGEQYF | TGTGCCAGCAGTTTAGGGAAGGGGGAGCAGTACTTC
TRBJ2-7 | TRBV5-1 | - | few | CASSLASQGNYEQYF | TGCGCCAGCAGCTTGGCCAGTCAGGGGAACTACGAGCAGTACTTC
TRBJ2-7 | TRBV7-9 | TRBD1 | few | CASSSGQPYEQYF | TGTGCCAGCAGCTCGGGACAGCCTTACGAGCAGTACTTC
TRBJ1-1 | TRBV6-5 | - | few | CASSYPTGPEAFF | TGTGCCAGCAGTTACCCGACAGGACCTGAAGCTTTCTTT
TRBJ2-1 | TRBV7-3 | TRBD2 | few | CASSAKLTSVNEQFF | TGTGCCAGCAGCGCGAAATTAACTAGCGTAAATGAGCAGTTCTTC
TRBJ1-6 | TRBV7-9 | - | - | CASSLGSDSPLHF | TGTGCCAGCAGCTTGGGGAGTGATTCACCCCTCCACTTT
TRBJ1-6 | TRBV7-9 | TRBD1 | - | CASSRGQGGSPLHF | TGTGCCAGCAGCCGGGGACAGGGAGGTTCACCCCTCCACTTT
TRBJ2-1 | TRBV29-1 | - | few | CSVPLRGSSYNEQFF | TGCAGCGTTCCTTTACGGGGGAGCTCCTACAATGAGCAGTTCTTC
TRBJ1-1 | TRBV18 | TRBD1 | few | CASSLLRGSTEAFF | TGTGCCAGCTCACTCCTCAGGGGGAGCACTGAAGCTTTCTTT
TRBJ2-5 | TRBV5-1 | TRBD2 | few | CASSLGLAELETQYF | TGCGCCAGCAGCCTGGGACTAGCGGAGCTAGAGACCCAGTACTTC
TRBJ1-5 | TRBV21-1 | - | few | CAARSLNQPQHF | TGTGCCGCAAGGAGCCTTAATCAGCCCCAGCATTTT
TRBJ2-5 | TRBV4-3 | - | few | CASSQEFGTQGGETQYF | TGCGCCAGCAGCCAAGAGTTTGGGACCCAGGGAGGAGAGACCCAGTACTTC
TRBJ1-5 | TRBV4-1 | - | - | CASSQDWGGGYGNQPQHF | TGCGCCAGCAGCCAAGATTGGGGCGGGGGCTATGGCAATCAGCCCCAGCATTTT
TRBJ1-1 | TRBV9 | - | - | CASSVGGSAPEAFF | TGTGCCAGCAGCGTAGGGGGCAGCGCGCCTGAAGCTTTCTTT
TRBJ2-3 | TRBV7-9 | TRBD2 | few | CASSHSGLAGRAGTQYF | TGTGCCAGCAGCCACTCGGGACTAGCGGGGAGAGCGGGTACGCAGTATTTT
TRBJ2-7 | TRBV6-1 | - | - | CASIGRSYEQYF | TGTGCCAGCATCGGCAGGTCCTACGAGCAGTACTTC
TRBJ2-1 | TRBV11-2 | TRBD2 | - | CASSYASGYNEQFF | TGTGCCAGCAGCTACGCTAGCGGCTACAATGAGCAGTTCTTC
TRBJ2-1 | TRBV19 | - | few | CASSIIPDNEQFF | TGTGCCAGTAGCATAATCCCGGACAATGAGCAGTTCTTC
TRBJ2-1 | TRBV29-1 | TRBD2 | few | CSVNGGGSYNEQFF | TGCAGCGTAAACGGGGGGGGCTCCTACAATGAGCAGTTCTTC
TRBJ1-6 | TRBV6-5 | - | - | CASSYQVRGSPLHF | TGTGCCAGCAGTTATCAGGTCCGGGGGTCACCCCTCCACTTT
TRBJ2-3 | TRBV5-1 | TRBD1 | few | CASSFGQGTDTQYF | TGCGCCAGCAGCTTCGGACAGGGGACAGATACGCAGTATTTT
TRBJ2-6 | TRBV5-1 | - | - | CASRKELLRSGANVLTF | TGCGCCAGCCGCAAGGAGTTGCTGCGCTCTGGGGCCAACGTCCTGACTTTC
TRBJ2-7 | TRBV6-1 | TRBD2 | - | CASSTAGSSYEQYF | TGTGCCAGCAGTACAGCGGGAAGCTCCTACGAGCAGTACTTC
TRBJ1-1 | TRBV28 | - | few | CASSTGQNTEAFF | TGTGCCAGCAGCACCGGACAGAACACTGAAGCTTTCTTT
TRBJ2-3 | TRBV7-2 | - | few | CASSLFSDTQYF | TGTGCCAGCAGCTTATTCTCAGATACGCAGTATTTT
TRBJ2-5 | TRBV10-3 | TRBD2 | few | CATLTSETETQYF | TGTGCCACACTGACTAGCGAGACAGAGACCCAGTACTTC
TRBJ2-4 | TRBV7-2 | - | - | CASSLRGGENIQYF | TGTGCCAGCAGCTTAAGGGGGGGCGAAAACATTCAGTACTTC
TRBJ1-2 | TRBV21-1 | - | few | CAPSFRGYGYTF | TGTGCCCCCAGCTTCCGGGGATATGGCTACACCTTC
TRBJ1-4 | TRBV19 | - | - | CASSRGAASEKLFF | TGTGCCAGTAGTCGGGGGGCTGCTTCTGAAAAACTGTTTTTT
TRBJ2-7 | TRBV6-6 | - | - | CASSGQTYEQYF | TGTGCCAGCAGCGGACAGACCTACGAGCAGTACTTC
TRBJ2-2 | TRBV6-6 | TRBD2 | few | CASRIAGGLSGELFF | TGTGCCAGCAGGATAGCGGGGGGCCTTAGCGGGGAGCTGTTTTTT
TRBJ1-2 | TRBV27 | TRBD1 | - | CASRMTGGHGYTF | TGTGCCAGCAGAATGACAGGGGGCCACGGCTACACCTTC
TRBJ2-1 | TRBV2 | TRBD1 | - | CASSSGGSEQFF | TGTGCCAGCAGCTCAGGGGGCAGTGAGCAGTTCTTC